This T cell receptor (beta chain) is drawn from a study of blood T cell repertoires in COVID-19. This table comes from immunoSEQ multiplex PCR, and its TCRdb copy is limited to in-frame clones, with some not included. The repertoire holds approximately 96,000 clones, roughly 96% seen once, with about 4.5% in the top ten. Trimming shortened V by 7 bases and J by 0 bases, and 12 bases separated the two germline ends. The CDR3 has 14 amino acids. The germline V gene encodes CDR1 SQVTM and CDR2 ANQGSEA. Sequencing input: peripheral blood. This TCR derives from a human donor with active COVID-19. The donor label of this sample is uncertain. The chain uses TRBV29-1 and TRBJ2-2; no firm D call. The CDR3 sequence: CSAKPLSNTGELFF. CDR3 nucleotide sequence: TGCAGCGCGAAGCCACTTTCGAACACCGGGGAGCTGTTTTTT.